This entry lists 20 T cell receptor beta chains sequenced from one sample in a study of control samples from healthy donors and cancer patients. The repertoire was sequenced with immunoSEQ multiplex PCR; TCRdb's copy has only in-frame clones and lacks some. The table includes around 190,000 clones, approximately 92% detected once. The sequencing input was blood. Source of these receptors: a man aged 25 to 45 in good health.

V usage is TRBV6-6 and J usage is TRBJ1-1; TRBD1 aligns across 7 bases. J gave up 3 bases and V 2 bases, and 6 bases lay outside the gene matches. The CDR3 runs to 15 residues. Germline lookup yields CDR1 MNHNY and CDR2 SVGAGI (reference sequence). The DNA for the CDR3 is TGTGCCAGCAGTTACACCCCAACAGGGGACACTGAAGCTTTCTTT. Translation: CASSYTPTGDTEAFF.

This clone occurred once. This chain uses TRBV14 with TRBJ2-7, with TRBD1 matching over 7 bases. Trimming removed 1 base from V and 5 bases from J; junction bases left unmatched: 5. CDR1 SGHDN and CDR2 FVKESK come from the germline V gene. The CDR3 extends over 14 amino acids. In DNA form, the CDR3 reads TGTGCCAGCAGCCAAGGACAGGGAGTCCACGAGCAGTACTTC. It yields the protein CASSQGQGVHEQYF. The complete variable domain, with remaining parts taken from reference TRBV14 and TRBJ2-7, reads EAGVTQFPSHSVIEKGQTVTLRCDPISGHDNLYWYRRVMGKEIKFLLHFVKESKQDESGMPNNRFLAERTGGTYSTLKVQPAELEDSGVYFCASSQGQGVHEQYFGPGTRLTVT.

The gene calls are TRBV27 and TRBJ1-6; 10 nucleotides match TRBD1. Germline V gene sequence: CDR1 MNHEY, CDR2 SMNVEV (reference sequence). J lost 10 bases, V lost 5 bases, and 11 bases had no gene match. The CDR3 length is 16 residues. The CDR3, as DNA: TGTGCCAGCAGTCTCACGCGGGACAGGGGAGGGTCACCCCTCCACTTT. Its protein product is CASSLTRDRGGSPLHF.

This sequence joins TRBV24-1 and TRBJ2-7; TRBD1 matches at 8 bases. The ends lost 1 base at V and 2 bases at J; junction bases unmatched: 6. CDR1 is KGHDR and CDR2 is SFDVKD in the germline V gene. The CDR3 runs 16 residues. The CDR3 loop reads CATSDLVTGAAYEQYF. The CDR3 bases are TGTGCCACCAGTGATTTAGTGACAGGGGCTGCCTACGAGCAGTACTTC.

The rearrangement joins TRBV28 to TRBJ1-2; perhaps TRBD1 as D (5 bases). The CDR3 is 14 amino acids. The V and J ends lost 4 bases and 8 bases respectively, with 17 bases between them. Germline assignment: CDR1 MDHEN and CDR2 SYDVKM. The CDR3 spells CASSSPPRAGGYTF. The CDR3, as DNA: TGTGCCAGCAGTTCCCCCCCCAGGGCGGGGGGCTACACCTTC.

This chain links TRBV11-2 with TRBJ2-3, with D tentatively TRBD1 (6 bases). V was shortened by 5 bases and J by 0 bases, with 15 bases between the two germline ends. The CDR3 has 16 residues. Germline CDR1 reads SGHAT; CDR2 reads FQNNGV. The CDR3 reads CASSPRGRGSTDTQYF. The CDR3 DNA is TGTGCCAGCAGCCCTCGCGGCAGGGGAAGCACAGATACGCAGTATTTT.

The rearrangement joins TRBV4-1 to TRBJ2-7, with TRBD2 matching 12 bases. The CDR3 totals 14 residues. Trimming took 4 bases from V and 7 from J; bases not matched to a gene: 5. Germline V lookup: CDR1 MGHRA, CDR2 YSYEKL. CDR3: CASSRTSGEVEQYF. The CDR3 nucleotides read TGCGCCAGCAGCCGGACTAGCGGGGAGGTAGAGCAGTACTTC.

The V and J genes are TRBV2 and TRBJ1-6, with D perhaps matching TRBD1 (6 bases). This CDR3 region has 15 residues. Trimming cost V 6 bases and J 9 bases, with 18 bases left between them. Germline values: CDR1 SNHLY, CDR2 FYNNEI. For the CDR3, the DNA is TGTGCCAGCAGGACGTCGGGGGCGCCGGCTTCACCCCTCCACTTT. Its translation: CASRTSGAPASPLHF.

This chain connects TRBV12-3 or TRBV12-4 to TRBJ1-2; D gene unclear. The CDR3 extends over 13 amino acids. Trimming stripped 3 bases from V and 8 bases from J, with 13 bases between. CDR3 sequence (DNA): TGTGCCAGCAGTTTTAGTAGTGGAGGCGGCTACACCTTC. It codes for CASSFSSGGGYTF.

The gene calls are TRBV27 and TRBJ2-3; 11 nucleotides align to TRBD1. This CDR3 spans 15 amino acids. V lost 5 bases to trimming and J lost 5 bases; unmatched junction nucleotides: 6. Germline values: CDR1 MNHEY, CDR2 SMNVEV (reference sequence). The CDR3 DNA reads TGTGCCAGCAGTCCTTGGACAGGGGGCATAGATACGCAGTATTTT. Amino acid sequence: CASSPWTGGIDTQYF.

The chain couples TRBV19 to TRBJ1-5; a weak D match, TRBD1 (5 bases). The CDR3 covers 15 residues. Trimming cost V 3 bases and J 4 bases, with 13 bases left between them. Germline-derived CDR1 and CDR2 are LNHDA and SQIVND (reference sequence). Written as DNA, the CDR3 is TGTGCCAGTAGTATCCGAGGGGCGGCTAATCAGCCCCAGCATTTT. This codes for CASSIRGAANQPQHF.

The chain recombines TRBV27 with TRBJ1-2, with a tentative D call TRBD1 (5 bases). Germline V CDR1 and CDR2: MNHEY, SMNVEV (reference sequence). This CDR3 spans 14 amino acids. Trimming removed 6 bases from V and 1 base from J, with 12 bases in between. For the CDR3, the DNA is TGTGCCAGCAGCCAAGGGAGGGGTAACTATGGCTACACCTTC. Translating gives CASSQGRGNYGYTF.

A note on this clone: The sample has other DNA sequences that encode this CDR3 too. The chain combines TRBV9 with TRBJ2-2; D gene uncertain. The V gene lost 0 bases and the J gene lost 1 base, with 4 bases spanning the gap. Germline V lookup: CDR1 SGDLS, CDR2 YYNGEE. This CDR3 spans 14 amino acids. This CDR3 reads CASSVGGNTGELFF. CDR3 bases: TGTGCCAGCAGCGTAGGAGGGAACACCGGGGAGCTGTTTTTT. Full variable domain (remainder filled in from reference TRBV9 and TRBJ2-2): DSGVTQTPKHLITATGQRVTLRCSPRSGDLSVYWYQQSLDQGLQFLIQYYNGEERAKGNILERFSAQQFPDLHSELNLSSLELGDSALYFCASSVGGNTGELFFGEGSRLTVL.

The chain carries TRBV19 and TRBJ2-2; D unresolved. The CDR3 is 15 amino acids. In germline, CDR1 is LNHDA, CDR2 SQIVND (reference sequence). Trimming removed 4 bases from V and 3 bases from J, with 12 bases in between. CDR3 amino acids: CASSSWGGDTGELFF. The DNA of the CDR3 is TGTGCCAGTAGTAGCTGGGGTGGCGACACCGGGGAGCTGTTTTTT.

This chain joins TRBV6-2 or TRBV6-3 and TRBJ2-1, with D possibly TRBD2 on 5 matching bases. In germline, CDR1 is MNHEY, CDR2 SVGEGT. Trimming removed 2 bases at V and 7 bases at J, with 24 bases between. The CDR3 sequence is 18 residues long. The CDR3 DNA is TGTGCCAGCAGTTACGAATACGGGCGGGCAGTAAGAACGAATGAGCAGTTCTTC. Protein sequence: CASSYEYGRAVRTNEQFF.

This chain's CDR3 is CASSQASGYGYGYTF. The CDR3 nucleotides read TGCGCCAGCAGCCAAGCATCGGGGTACGGCTATGGCTACACCTTC. The genes are TRBV4-1 and TRBJ1-2; D is uncertain. The CDR3 is 15 amino acids. In germline, CDR1 is MGHRA, CDR2 YSYEKL. Trimming pared 1 base from V and 4 bases from J, leaving 13 bases between.

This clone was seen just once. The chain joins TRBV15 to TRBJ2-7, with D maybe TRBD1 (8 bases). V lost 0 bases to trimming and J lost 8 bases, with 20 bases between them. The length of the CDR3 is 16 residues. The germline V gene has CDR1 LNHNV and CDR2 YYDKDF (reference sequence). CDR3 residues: CATSRDRGVQGAKQYF. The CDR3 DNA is TGTGCCACCAGCAGAGATCGGGGGGTGCAGGGGGCAAAGCAGTACTTC.

The CDR3 nucleotides read TGTGCCAGCAAGTCCGGGACAGGGTTCAACGAGCAGTACTTC. Protein sequence: CASKSGTGFNEQYF. The V gene is TRBV19, the J gene TRBJ2-7, with 9 bases that match TRBD1. Germline V gives CDR1 LNHDA, CDR2 SQIVND (reference sequence). The CDR3 has 14 residues. V lost 9 bases, J lost 5 bases, and 11 bases stayed unmatched.

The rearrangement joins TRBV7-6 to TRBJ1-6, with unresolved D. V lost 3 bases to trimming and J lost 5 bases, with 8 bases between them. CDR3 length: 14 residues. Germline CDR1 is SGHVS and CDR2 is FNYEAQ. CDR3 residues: CASSFGVHNSPLHF. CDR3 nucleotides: TGTGCCAGCAGCTTTGGGGTTCATAATTCACCCCTCCACTTT.

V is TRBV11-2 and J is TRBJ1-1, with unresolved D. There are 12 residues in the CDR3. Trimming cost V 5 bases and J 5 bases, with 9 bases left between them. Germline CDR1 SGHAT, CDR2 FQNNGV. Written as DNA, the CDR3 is TGTGCCAGCAGCCGAGTTCGGACTGAAGCTTTCTTT. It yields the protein CASSRVRTEAFF.